The following is a TCR beta chain sequence with its context. This sample was taken from a study of OX40 agonist ivuxolimab in advanced cancers. Trimming took 3 bases from V and 0 from J, leaving 20 bases between them. CDR1 LNHDA and CDR2 SQIVND come from the germline V gene (reference sequence). The CDR3 extends over 18 amino acids. The repertoire was sequenced with immunoSEQ multiplex PCR; TCRdb's copy has only in-frame clones and lacks some. Among about 32,000 clones listed, around nine tenths were seen once. This sequence was found in an adult with an advanced solid tumor such as melanoma, head and neck, liver or kidney cancer. J is TRBJ1-2 and V is TRBV19, with D tentatively TRBD1 (5 bases). The input for sequencing was CD4+ or CD8+ T cells sorted from blood, taken in a trial of the OX40 agonist ivuxolimab. In DNA, the CDR3 is TGTGCCAGTAGTATCTCAAGCTGGGGCCCAACCACTAACTATGGCTACACCTTC. Translating it yields CASSISSWGPTTNYGYTF.